The clone carrying this T cell receptor beta chain occurred a few times. Its specificity is unknown. A universal primer site was incorporated via template switching, and the cDNA contained unique molecular identifiers. Using its own MiXCR run on the 5' RACE reads, TCRdb lists one record per CDR3 protein. Of roughly 250,000 distinct CDR3 sequences detected, 7% appear once; the ten largest clones hold roughly 3.7%. V was pared by 2 bases and J by 9 bases, with 8 bases between. Germline V gene sequence: CDR1 MGHDK, CDR2 SYGVNS. The CDR3 length is 12 residues. The source of the sample is a study of identical twins. Notes on the study in general: With abundant cord blood beta clonotypes, insertions were fewer; memory repertoires showed no such pattern.

Another study also made use of these data, one on yellow fever vaccine responses in identical twins.

The chain joins TRBV25-1 to TRBJ2-4; D assignment may be TRBD1 or TRBD2 (5 bases each). The receptor was isolated from a woman in her late teens or twenties in good health. The sample consisted of memory (CD45RO+) T cells sorted from blood. CDR3 nucleotide sequence: TGTGCCAGCAGTGAAGTGAGGGGCATTCAGTACTTC. It is translated as CASSEVRGIQYF.